The 2 T cell receptor gamma chains in this list originate from one sample, sequenced in a study of γδ T cells in repeated Plasmodium falciparum infection. Bulk repertoires came from Vgamma9/Vdelta2+ or Vdelta2-negative gammadelta T cells flow-sorted from PBMC. TCRdb reanalysed the multiplex PCR reads with CATT. There are around 27,000 gamma-chain clones in the sample; 1.4% occur only once, and roughly a fifth lies in the top ten. The sequenced sample was gamma-delta T cells from blood. These receptors all come from a pool of human donors (malaria-infected and uninfected, not separated).

In this sample, this clone turned up many times. Since a far larger clone is one base different, this is likely a read error. The same CDR3 is also encoded by other DNA sequences in this sample. The gene calls are TRGV9 and TRGJP. This CDR3 spans 16 amino acids. CDR1 is GITISATS, CDR2 ISYDGTV, per germline (reference sequence). The chain's CDR3 is CALWEVEELGKKIKVF. The CDR3 region has the DNA TGTGCCTTGTGGGAGGTAGAAGAGTTGGGCAAAAAAATCAAGGTGTTT.

The V gene is TRGV9; the J gene was not called. The germline V gene encodes CDR1 GITISATS and CDR2 ISYDGTV (reference sequence). CDR3 length: 9 amino acids. This CDR3 is CALLVEELF. The CDR3 nucleotides are TGTGCCTTGCTTGTTGAAGAACTCTTT.